This T cell receptor (beta chain) was documented in a study of blood T cell repertoires in COVID-19. On the study more broadly: COVID-19 samples collected from the United States, Italy and Spain covered acute and convalescent phases. The cDNA or gDNA used as material had been derived from T cells, B-cell-depleted T cells, or PBMCs.

TCRdb keeps only in-frame clones here, not all; method: immunoSEQ multiplex PCR. The top ten clones hold roughly 2.3% of a sample with over 250,000 clones, 89% of them seen once. V was pared by 0 bases and J by 4 bases, with 9 bases between. The CDR3 consists of 14 residues. Germline CDR1 reads MNHEY; CDR2 reads SVGAGI. The genes are TRBV6-5 and TRBJ1-2, with D unresolved. This sequence was found in a man aged 45-65 years with acute or convalescent COVID-19. Sequencing was performed on peripheral blood. CDR3 DNA: TGTGCCAGCAGTTACTCGGCATCCCCCTATGGCTACACCTTC. Encoded protein: CASSYSASPYGYTF.